Sequencing of this T cell receptor (beta chain) was carried out in a study of blood T cell repertoires in COVID-19. Germline lookup yields CDR1 LGHDT and CDR2 YNNKEL (reference sequence). The CDR3 extends over 17 amino acids. Trimming left V 0 bases short and J 2 bases short, with 14 bases between. As processed by the authors: Nucleated cell number was recorded as an estimate derived from reference gene primer amplification. The method was immunoSEQ multiplex PCR; TCRdb's version includes in-frame clones alone and lacks a portion of them. The V and J calls and clone size come from that table; D and trimming were worked out from the DNA. The repertoire holds 120,000 or so clones, with 80% as singletons.

The origin of this receptor is a human donor in a cohort sampled during active COVID-19. Sample: peripheral blood. The chain joins TRBV3-1 (or the pseudogene TRBV3-2) to TRBJ2-1; D ambiguous. The CDR3 nucleotides read TGTGCCAGCAGCCAAGATCGGTGGGCAGAAACCTACAATGAGCAGTTCTTC. This gives the protein CASSQDRWAETYNEQFF.